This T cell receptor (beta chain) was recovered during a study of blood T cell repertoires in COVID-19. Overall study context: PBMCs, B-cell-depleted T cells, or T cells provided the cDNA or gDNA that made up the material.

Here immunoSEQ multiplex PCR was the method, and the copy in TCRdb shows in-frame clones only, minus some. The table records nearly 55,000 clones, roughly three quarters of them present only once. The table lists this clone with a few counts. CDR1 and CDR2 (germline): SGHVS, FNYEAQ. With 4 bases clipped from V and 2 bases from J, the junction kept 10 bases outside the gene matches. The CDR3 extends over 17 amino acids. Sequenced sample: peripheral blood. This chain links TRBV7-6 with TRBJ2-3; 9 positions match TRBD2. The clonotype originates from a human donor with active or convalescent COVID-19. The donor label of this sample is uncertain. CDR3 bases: TGTGCCAGCAGCTCTTTTAGCGGGAGTTTCCACACAGATACGCAGTATTTT. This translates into CASSSFSGSFHTDTQYF.